The 6 T cell receptor beta chains presented below share a single source sample, sequenced in a study of identical twins. TCRdb fed the 5' RACE reads into MiXCR, producing one record per CDR3 protein. The table records roughly 220,000 distinct CDR3 sequences, around 6.5% of them present only once. This sample was shared with a second study, whose subject was T cells expressing NK-cell markers.

Material: CD8+ T cells sorted from blood. All receptors derive from a woman aged 18-29 years in good health.

This clonotype was counted many times. The chain recombines TRBV27 with TRBJ2-1, with 11 bases identical to TRBD2. Germline V lookup: CDR1 MNHEY, CDR2 SMNVEV (reference sequence). V gave up 2 bases and J gave up 3 bases; unmatched junction bases: 0. The CDR3 length is 15 residues. CDR3 bases: TGTGCCAGCAGTTTAGGGACTAGCGGCTACAATGAGCAGTTCTTC. Residues: CASSLGTSGYNEQFF.

The genes are TRBV6-1 and TRBJ2-1; D call uncertain. Germline V gene data show CDR1 as MNHNS and CDR2 as SASEGT. With 4 bases removed from V and 2 bases from J, the gap between germline ends came to 12 bases. The CDR3 consists of 15 residues. As DNA, the CDR3 is TGTGCCAGCAGTGTCGAGACACATGCCTACAATGAGCAGTTCTTC. It yields the protein CASSVETHAYNEQFF.

The chain couples TRBV7-9 to TRBJ2-3, with 11 bases aligning to TRBD2. J lost 2 bases, V lost 0 bases, and 1 base had no gene match. The CDR3 contains 16 residues. CDR1 is SEHNR, CDR2 FQNEAQ, per germline (reference sequence). CDR3 nucleotides: TGTGCCAGCAGCTTAGCTAGCGGGGGGGACACAGATACGCAGTATTTT. Translation: CASSLASGGDTDTQYF.

The sample holds a few counts of this clonotype. V usage is TRBV3-1 and J usage is TRBJ2-3; no definite D call. Trimming stripped 1 base from V and 2 bases from J, with 13 bases between. CDR3 size: 16 residues. The germline V gene encodes CDR1 LGHDT and CDR2 YNNKEL (reference sequence). For the CDR3, the DNA is TGTGCCAGCAGCCAAGGACCGACTGGGCACACAGATACGCAGTATTTT. Translating gives CASSQGPTGHTDTQYF.

The chain employs TRBV6-1 and TRBJ1-1; D is perhaps TRBD1 (6 bases). The V gene's germline CDR1 is MNHNS and CDR2 SASEGT. The CDR3 consists of 15 residues. Trimming stripped 3 bases from V and 1 base from J, with 12 bases between. The CDR3 region is CASSDGQQGNTEAFF. As DNA, the CDR3 is TGTGCCAGCAGTGACGGACAGCAAGGGAACACTGAAGCTTTCTTT.

The gene calls are TRBV7-8 and TRBJ1-2; possibly TRBD1 for D (5 bases). CDR1 and CDR2 from the germline V gene are SGHVS and FQNEAQ. V was trimmed by 9 bases and J by 6 bases, leaving 11 bases between them. The CDR3 extends over 11 amino acids. CDR3 nucleotides: TGTGCCAGTCTCCGGGGGGATGGCTACACCTTC. Its protein product is CASLRGDGYTF. The complete variable domain, with remaining parts taken from reference TRBV7-8 and TRBJ1-2, reads GAGVSQSPRYKVAKRGQDVALRCDPISGHVSLFWYQQALGQGPEFLTYFQNEAQLDKSGLPSDRFFAERPEGSVSTLKIQRTQQEDSAVYLCASLRGDGYTFGSGTRLTVV.